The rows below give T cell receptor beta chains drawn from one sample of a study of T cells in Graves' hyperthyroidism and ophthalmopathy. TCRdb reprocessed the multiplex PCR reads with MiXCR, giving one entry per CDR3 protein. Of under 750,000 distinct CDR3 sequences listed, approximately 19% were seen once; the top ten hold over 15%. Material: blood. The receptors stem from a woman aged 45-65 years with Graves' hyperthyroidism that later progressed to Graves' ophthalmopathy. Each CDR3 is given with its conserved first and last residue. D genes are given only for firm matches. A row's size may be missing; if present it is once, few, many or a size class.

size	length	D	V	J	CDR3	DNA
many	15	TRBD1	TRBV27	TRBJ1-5	CASSLARTGNQPQHF	TGTGCCAGCAGTTTGGCCAGGACAGGGAATCAGCCCCAGCATTTT
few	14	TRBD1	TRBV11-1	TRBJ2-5	CASSSRDSRETQYF	TGTGCCAGCAGCAGTCGGGACAGCCGAGAGACCCAGTACTTC
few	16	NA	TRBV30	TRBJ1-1	CAWSVRRGGANTEAFF	TGTGCCTGGAGTGTACGCCGGGGGGGGGCTAACACTGAAGCTTTCTTT
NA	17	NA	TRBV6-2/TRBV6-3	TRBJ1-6	CASSARSGAGYNSPLHF	TGTGCCAGCAGCGCACGTTCGGGGGCCGGCTATAATTCACCCCTCCACTTT
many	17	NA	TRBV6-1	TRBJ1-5	CASSDSAYISSNQPQHF	TGTGCCAGCAGTGATTCCGCGTACATCTCGAGCAATCAGCCCCAGCATTTT
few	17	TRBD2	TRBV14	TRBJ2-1	CASSHRTSGAYYNEQFF	TGTGCCAGCAGCCACAGGACTAGCGGGGCCTACTACAATGAGCAGTTCTTC
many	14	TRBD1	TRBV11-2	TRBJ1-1	CASSLVRTGPEAFF	TGTGCCAGCAGCTTAGTCCGGACAGGGCCTGAAGCTTTCTTT
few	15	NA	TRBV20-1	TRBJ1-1	CSARDRSRGRTEAFF	TGCAGTGCTAGAGATCGCAGCAGGGGACGGACTGAAGCTTTCTTT
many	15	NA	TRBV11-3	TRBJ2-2	CASSLEGTTTGELFF	TGTGCCAGCAGCTTAGAAGGGACAACCACCGGGGAGCTGTTTTTT
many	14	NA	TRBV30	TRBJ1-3	CAWSVGVSGNTIYF	TGTGCCTGGAGTGTCGGGGTATCTGGAAACACCATATATTTT
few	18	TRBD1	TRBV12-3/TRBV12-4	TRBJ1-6	CASRQNRDRSSYNSPLHF	TGTGCCAGCAGGCAAAACCGGGACAGAAGCTCCTATAATTCACCCCTCCACTTT
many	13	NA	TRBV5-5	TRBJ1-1	CASSGAGTVKAFF	TGTGCCAGCAGCGGAGCCGGGACGGTAAAAGCTTTCTTT
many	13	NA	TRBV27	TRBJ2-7	CASSLGNSYEQYF	TGTGCCAGCAGTTTGGGCAACTCCTACGAGCAGTACTTC
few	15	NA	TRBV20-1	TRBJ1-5	CSASRGHFSNQPQHF	TGCAGTGCCAGCAGAGGACATTTTAGCAATCAGCCCCAGCATTTT
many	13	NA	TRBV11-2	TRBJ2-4	CASSLAGQNIQYF	TGTGCCAGCAGCTTAGCGGGTCAAAACATTCAGTACTTC
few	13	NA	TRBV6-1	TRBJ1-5	CASSNSGGQPQHF	TGTGCCAGCAGCAACTCTGGGGGTCAGCCCCAGCATTTT
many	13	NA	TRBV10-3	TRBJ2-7	CAIGGGGGYEQYF	TGTGCCATCGGCGGGGGCGGAGGATACGAGCAGTACTTC
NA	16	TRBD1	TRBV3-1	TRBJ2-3	CASSQGTGGGTDTQYF	TGTGCCAGCAGCCAAGGGACAGGGGGAGGCACAGATACGCAGTATTTT
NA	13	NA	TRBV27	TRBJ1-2	CASSPTELYGYTF	TGTGCCAGCAGTCCGACAGAGCTGTATGGCTACACCTTC
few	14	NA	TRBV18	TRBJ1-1	CASSPWDTNTEAFF	TGTGCCAGCTCACCTTGGGACACCAACACTGAAGCTTTCTTT
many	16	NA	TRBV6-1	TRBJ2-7	CASSERGAVASGEQYF	TGTGCCAGCAGTGAAAGAGGGGCAGTAGCTTCGGGAGAGCAGTACTTC
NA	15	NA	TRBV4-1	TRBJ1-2	CASSQEPGMFYGYTF	TGCGCCAGCAGCCAAGAGCCAGGGATGTTCTATGGCTACACCTTC
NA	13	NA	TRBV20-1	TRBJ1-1	CSAPRGWGAEAFF	TGCAGTGCCCCACGGGGCTGGGGGGCGGAGGCTTTCTTT
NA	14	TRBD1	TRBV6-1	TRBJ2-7	CASRPRTGSDEQYF	TGTGCCAGCAGGCCCAGGACAGGGTCGGACGAGCAGTACTTC
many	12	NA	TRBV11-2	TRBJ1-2	CASSFDMGGYTF	TGTGCCAGCAGCTTCGACATGGGTGGCTACACCTTC
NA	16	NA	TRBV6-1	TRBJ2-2	CASSPSGASNTGELFF	TGTGCCAGCAGTCCCTCAGGGGCCTCGAACACCGGGGAGCTGTTTTTT
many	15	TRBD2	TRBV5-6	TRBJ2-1	CASSLKAGVRDEQFF	TGTGCCAGCAGCTTGAAGGCGGGGGTTAGGGATGAGCAGTTCTTC
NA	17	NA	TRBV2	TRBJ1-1	CARGGRGRGRTHTEAFF	TGTGCCAGAGGGGGGAGGGGCAGGGGCCGGACGCACACTGAAGCTTTCTTT
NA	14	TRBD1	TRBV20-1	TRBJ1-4	CSARLGQGNEKLFF	TGCAGTGCTAGATTGGGACAGGGGAATGAAAAACTGTTTTTT
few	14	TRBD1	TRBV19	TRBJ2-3	CASTGQGFPDTQYF	TGTGCCAGTACGGGACAGGGTTTCCCAGATACGCAGTATTTT
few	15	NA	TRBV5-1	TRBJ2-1	CASSLDATDYNEQFF	TGCGCCAGCAGCTTGGATGCGACAGATTACAATGAGCAGTTCTTC
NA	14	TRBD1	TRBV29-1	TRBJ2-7	CSVGGTGRSYEQYF	TGCAGCGTGGGAGGGACAGGGAGGTCCTACGAGCAGTACTTC
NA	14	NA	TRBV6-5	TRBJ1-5	CASSYRQEIQPQHF	TGTGCCAGCAGTTACAGACAGGAGATTCAGCCCCAGCATTTT
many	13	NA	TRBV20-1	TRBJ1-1	CSAREEGNTEAFF	TGCAGTGCTAGAGAGGAGGGGAACACTGAAGCTTTCTTT
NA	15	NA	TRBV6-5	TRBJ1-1	CASSYPRGGHVEAFF	TGTGCCAGCAGTTACCCCCGTGGGGGGCATGTTGAAGCTTTCTTT
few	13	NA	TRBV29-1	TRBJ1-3	CSVSANSGNTIYF	TGCAGCGTTAGTGCCAACTCTGGAAACACCATATATTTT
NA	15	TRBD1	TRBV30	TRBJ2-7	CAWGTGGFSFREQYF	TGTGCCTGGGGGACAGGAGGTTTCAGCTTTAGGGAGCAGTACTTC
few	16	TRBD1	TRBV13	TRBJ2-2	CASSLGTGSSTGELFF	TGTGCCAGCAGCCTCGGGACAGGGAGTAGCACCGGGGAGCTGTTTTTT
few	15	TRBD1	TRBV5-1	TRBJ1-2	CASSSTVDRGGRYTF	TGCGCCAGCAGCTCCACGGTGGACAGGGGAGGACGCTACACCTTC
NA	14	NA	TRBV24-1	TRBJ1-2	CATSDPSGESGYTF	TGTGCCACCAGTGACCCAAGTGGGGAGAGTGGCTACACCTTC
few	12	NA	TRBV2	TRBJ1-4	CASIGNTEKLFF	TGTGCCAGCATCGGAAATACTGAAAAACTGTTTTTT
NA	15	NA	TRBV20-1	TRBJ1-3	CSARAWGGPGNTIYF	TGCAGTGCTAGAGCGTGGGGGGGCCCTGGAAACACCATATATTTT
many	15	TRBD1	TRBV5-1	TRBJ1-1	CASSLDTGGFAEAFF	TGCGCCAGCAGCTTGGATACAGGGGGCTTCGCTGAAGCTTTCTTT